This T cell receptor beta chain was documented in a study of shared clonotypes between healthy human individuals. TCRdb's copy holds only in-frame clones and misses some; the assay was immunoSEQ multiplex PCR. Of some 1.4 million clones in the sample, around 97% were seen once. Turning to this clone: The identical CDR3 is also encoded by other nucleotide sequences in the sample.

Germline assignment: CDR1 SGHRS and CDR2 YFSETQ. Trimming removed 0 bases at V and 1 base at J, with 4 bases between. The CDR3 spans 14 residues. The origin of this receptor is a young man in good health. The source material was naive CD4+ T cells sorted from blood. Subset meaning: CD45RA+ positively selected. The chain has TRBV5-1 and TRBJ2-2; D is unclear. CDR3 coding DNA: TGCGCCAGCAGCTTGGAGGGGAACACCGGGGAGCTGTTTTTT. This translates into CASSLEGNTGELFF.